This note documents a single T cell receptor (beta chain) sequence. Its specificity is unknown. These data come from a study of OX40 agonist ivuxolimab in advanced cancers. Study summary: An agonistic human IgG2 monoclonal antibody against OX40 (CD134) was given. The group had a mean age of about 60 years, ranged from roughly 23 to 79, and was 80% to 90% male. Patients were dosed intravenously with ivuxolimab at 0.01 to 10 mg/kg every 2 weeks. Findings and caveats of the study: What antigens the expanded peripheral T cells recognized was never established.

The assay was immunoSEQ multiplex PCR, and TCRdb's table has in-frame clones only and misses some. The sample contains about 74,000 clones, around 84% of which appear only once. This CDR3 has 16 residues. Germline-derived CDR1 and CDR2 are SGDLS and YYNGEE. V lost 4 bases, J lost 0 bases, and 13 bases lay in between. This TCR came from an adult with an advanced solid tumor such as melanoma, head and neck, liver or kidney cancer. V usage is TRBV9 and J usage is TRBJ2-2; D call uncertain. This specimen consisted of CD4+ or CD8+ T cells sorted from blood, obtained in a trial of the OX40 agonist ivuxolimab. DNA for the CDR3: TGTGCCAGCAGCTTTAACAGCCTCGCGAACACCGGGGAGCTGTTTTTT. Protein: CASSFNSLANTGELFF. Combining the CDR3 with reference TRBV9 and TRBJ2-2 gives the whole variable domain DSGVTQTPKHLITATGQRVTLRCSPRSGDLSVYWYQQSLDQGLQFLIQYYNGEERAKGNILERFSAQQFPDLHSELNLSSLELGDSALYFCASSFNSLANTGELFFGEGSRLTVL.